The 30 T cell receptor beta chains reported below all come from one sample, sequenced in a study of T-cell memory formation after mild COVID-19. TCRdb fed the 5' RACE reads into MiXCR, producing one record per CDR3 protein. The sample records approximately 300,000 distinct CDR3 sequences, less than 20% being singletons. The sample comprised PBMCs or a T cell subset sorted from them (not recorded which). Source of these receptors: a man between 18 and 35 years old who had mild COVID-19 (a few samples of this study predate the infection). Cell type and time point are not known.

This clonotype was picked up a small number of times. This chain connects TRBV20-1 to TRBJ2-3; a weak D match, TRBD2 (6 bases). Per germline, CDR1 DFQATT and CDR2 SNEGSKA (reference sequence). V lost 0 bases and J 6 bases, leaving 13 bases between the germline ends. The length of the CDR3 is 14 residues. CDR3 region: CSARDGGGWDTQYF. CDR3 DNA: TGCAGTGCTAGAGACGGGGGAGGCTGGGATACGCAGTATTTT.

The CDR3 nucleotides are TGTGCCAGCAGCTTAGTTCCAGGGGCGGAGCTGCCTTACGAGCAGTACTTC. Its protein is CASSLVPGAELPYEQYF. The chain uses TRBV7-6 and TRBJ2-7, with a possible D match to TRBD1 (6 bases). CDR3 length: 17 residues. The ends were cut back, 1 base at V and 4 bases at J, with 20 bases in the middle. CDR1 is SGHVS, CDR2 FNYEAQ, per germline. Complete variable domain (other parts from reference TRBV7-6 and TRBJ2-7): GAGVSQSPRYKVTKRGQDVALRCDPISGHVSLYWYRQALGQGPEFLTYFNYEAQQDKSGLPNDRFSAERPEGSISTLTIQRTEQRDSAMYRCASSLVPGAELPYEQYFGPGTRLTVT.

The DNA for the CDR3 is TGTGCCAGCAGCCACCTAGCGGGGAGAGCACAAGAGACCCAGTACTTC. Amino acid sequence: CASSHLAGRAQETQYF. The rearrangement uses TRBV3-1 and TRBJ2-5; 9 positions match TRBD2. CDR1 is LGHDT and CDR2 is YNNKEL in the germline V gene (reference sequence). Trimming removed 3 bases from V and 2 bases from J; junction bases left unmatched: 7. CDR3 length: 16 amino acids.

This clonotype has just a few counts. The chain recombines TRBV30 with TRBJ2-1; tentatively, D is TRBD2 (5 bases). CDR1 is GTSNPN, CDR2 SVGIG, per germline (reference sequence). The CDR3 runs to 17 residues. V was cut by 3 bases and J by 3 bases, with 21 bases left in between. CDR3 nucleotides: TGTGCCTGGAGCCCAACCCCCAGACCCCGGGGCTACAATGAGCAGTTCTTC. Its protein product is CAWSPTPRPRGYNEQFF. The full variable domain, in which reference TRBV30 and TRBJ2-1 provide the parts outside the CDR3, is SQTIHQWPATLVQPVGSPLSLECTVEGTSNPNLYWYRQAAGRGLQLLFYSVGIGQISSEVPQNLSASRPQDRQFILSSKKLLLSDSGFYLCAWSPTPRPRGYNEQFFGPGTRLTVL.

J is TRBJ2-7 and V is TRBV6-6; D possibly corresponds to TRBD1 (6 bases). Trimming left V 6 bases short and J 3 bases short, with 15 bases between. CDR1 MNHNY and CDR2 SVGAGI come from the germline V gene (reference sequence). The CDR3 contains 14 residues. Written as DNA, the CDR3 is TGTGCCAGCAGGCCTACACAGGGACGCTACGAGCAGTACGTC. As protein: CASRPTQGRYEQYV.

This clonotype was seen more than once but under ten times. Here the CDR3 reads CASSGGTTGFSEQYF. The DNA for the CDR3 is TGTGCCAGCAGTGGGGGAACGACAGGGTTTAGCGAGCAGTACTTC. The chain has TRBV6-5 and TRBJ2-7, with 7 positions matching TRBD1. Germline CDR1 MNHEY, CDR2 SVGAGI. This CDR3 has 15 amino acids. The junction had 13 bases not matched to a gene; V was cut back by 5 bases and J by 6 bases.

The genes are TRBV27 and TRBJ1-1; TRBD1 agrees at 7 bases. The CDR3 runs 13 residues. V shed 7 bases, J shed 5 bases, and the junction held 7 bases outside the gene matches. Germline V gene sequence: CDR1 MNHEY, CDR2 SMNVEV (reference sequence). CDR3: CASTGQYSTEAFF. The CDR3, as DNA: TGTGCCAGCACGGGACAGTATTCGACTGAAGCTTTCTTT.

V and J are TRBV9 and TRBJ1-1, with a tentative D call TRBD1 (6 bases). Trimming stripped 5 bases from V and 4 bases from J, with 18 bases between. The germline gives CDR1 SGDLS, CDR2 YYNGEE. The CDR3 spans 15 residues. CDR3 sequence (DNA): TGTGCCAGCAGTGAAACCGAGGGACACGTCACTGAAGCTTTCTTT. Its protein product is CASSETEGHVTEAFF.

This clonotype was seen a handful of times. The V call is TRBV18, the J call TRBJ2-7, with 7 positions matching TRBD1. Germline values: CDR1 KGHSH, CDR2 LQKENI. J lost 4 bases, V lost 3 bases, and 9 bases had no gene match. The CDR3 has 15 residues. The CDR3 region is CASSPDRVRLYEQYF. CDR3 nucleotide sequence: TGTGCCAGCTCACCCGACAGGGTTAGGCTATACGAGCAGTACTTC.

V and J are TRBV5-1 and TRBJ2-3, with D perhaps TRBD1 (6 bases). Germline V gene sequence: CDR1 SGHRS, CDR2 YFSETQ. CDR3 length: 15 amino acids. Trimming removed 3 bases from V and 3 bases from J, with 14 bases in between. The CDR3 region is CASSSGQPTTDTQYF. The CDR3 DNA reads TGCGCCAGCAGCTCGGGACAACCAACAACAGATACGCAGTATTTT. Together with reference TRBV5-1 and TRBJ2-3, the CDR3 gives the full variable domain: KAGVTQTPRYLIKTRGQQVTLSCSPISGHRSVSWYQQTPGQGLQFLFEYFSETQRNKGNFPGRFSGRQFSNSRSEMNVSTLELGDSALYLCASSSGQPTTDTQYFGPGTRLTVL.

V and J are TRBV18 and TRBJ1-1, with 8 bases identical to TRBD1. CDR3 length: 14 residues. Germline lookup yields CDR1 KGHSH and CDR2 LQKENI. The V segment lost 2 bases and the J segment 8 bases; nucleotides outside the gene matches: 7. The DNA for the CDR3 is TGTGCCAGCTCACCAAACCTCCGGGACAGGGAAGCTTTCTTT. Translation: CASSPNLRDREAFF.

This clonotype was seen repeatedly, ten times or more. The J gene is TRBJ1-2, the V gene TRBV20-1; tentatively, D is TRBD1 (5 bases). CDR1 DFQATT and CDR2 SNEGSKA come from the germline V gene (reference sequence). The germline V and J ends were trimmed by 0 bases and 8 bases, with 19 bases remaining between them. This CDR3 spans 15 amino acids. CDR3 DNA sequence: TGCAGTGCTAGAGATGTTTTAGGGGCTGTAGGAGGCTACACCTTC. Translated, it gives CSARDVLGAVGGYTF.

The chain uses TRBV20-1 and TRBJ2-1; no clear D gene. The germline V gene encodes CDR1 DFQATT and CDR2 SNEGSKA (reference sequence). V lost 0 bases to trimming and J lost 0 bases, with 9 bases between them. CDR3 length: 15 residues. DNA of the CDR3: TGCAGTGCTAGAGAAACAGCTAGCTCCTACAATGAGCAGTTCTTC. This gives the protein CSARETASSYNEQFF.

The chain uses TRBV6-5 and TRBJ1-1, with TRBD1 matching over 7 bases. Trimming removed 7 bases from V and 2 bases from J; junction bases left unmatched: 10. The CDR3 is 15 residues long. Germline V CDR1 and CDR2: MNHEY, SVGAGI. This CDR3 is CASNAGGTENTEAFF. The CDR3 bases are TGTGCCAGCAATGCAGGGGGGACAGAAAACACTGAAGCTTTCTTT.

The chain uses TRBV29-1 and TRBJ2-5; TRBD1 aligns across 7 bases. This CDR3 is 14 amino acids long. J was trimmed by 7 bases and V by 1 base; bases with no gene match: 9. Germline V gene lookup returns CDR1 SQVTM and CDR2 ANQGSEA. CDR3 in amino acids: CSVEGDSSRRTQYF. The CDR3, as DNA: TGCAGCGTTGAAGGGGACAGTTCGAGGCGGACCCAGTACTTC.

This clonotype has just a few counts. This chain links TRBV12-3 or TRBV12-4 with TRBJ2-7, with a tentative D call TRBD2 (6 bases). The CDR3 loop spans 13 amino acids. V dropped 4 bases and J dropped 6 bases, with 13 bases sitting between them. CDR3: CASSYRLGGEQYV. CDR3 nucleotides: TGTGCCAGCAGTTACAGGCTGGGGGGCGAGCAGTACGTC.

This clonotype came up many times. This chain connects TRBV20-1 to TRBJ2-1; D may match TRBD1 or TRBD2 (5 bases each). Germline V gives CDR1 DFQATT, CDR2 SNEGSKA (reference sequence). V was trimmed by 5 bases and J by 2 bases, leaving 16 bases between them. CDR3 size: 15 residues. The CDR3 DNA reads TGCAGTGCTTACCCCCCGGGGCTTGCCTACAATGAGCAGTTCTTC. Translating it yields CSAYPPGLAYNEQFF.

This clonotype was counted only a few times. The J gene is TRBJ2-1, the V gene TRBV12-3 or TRBV12-4; the match to TRBD1 covers 9 bases. Trimming took 6 bases from V and 6 from J; bases not matched to a gene: 21. This CDR3 has 19 residues. This chain's CDR3 is CASRNPEFLRDRASNEQFF. DNA of the CDR3: TGTGCCAGCAGAAATCCCGAGTTCTTGAGGGACAGGGCTAGCAATGAGCAGTTCTTC.

The CDR3 DNA reads TGTGCCAGCAGCTTAGGCAGGGTGGATGAAAAACTGTTTTTT. Its translation is CASSLGRVDEKLFF. J is TRBJ1-4 and V is TRBV7-8; maybe TRBD1 (5 bases). CDR1 is SGHVS and CDR2 is FQNEAQ in the germline V gene. V shed 1 base and J shed 6 bases, with 9 bases lying between them. The CDR3 runs to 14 residues.

CDR3 residues: CASREPGLAGGMTDTQYF. The CDR3 DNA reads as TGCGCCAGCAGGGAACCGGGACTAGCGGGGGGTATGACAGATACGCAGTATTTT. The chain employs TRBV5-1 and TRBJ2-3; 15 bases map to TRBD2. Losses at the gene ends were 5 bases for V and 3 bases for J; bases not matched to a gene: 10. The CDR3 covers 18 residues. Per the germline V gene, CDR1 is SGHRS and CDR2 is YFSETQ. Drawing the rest from reference TRBV5-1 and TRBJ2-3, the complete variable domain is KAGVTQTPRYLIKTRGQQVTLSCSPISGHRSVSWYQQTPGQGLQFLFEYFSETQRNKGNFPGRFSGRQFSNSRSEMNVSTLELGDSALYLCASREPGLAGGMTDTQYFGPGTRLTVL.

This clonotype appeared a few times. The chain joins TRBV7-8 to TRBJ1-3, with a tentative D call TRBD1 (5 bases). The CDR3 runs to 16 residues. The V end lost 2 bases, the J end lost 0 bases, and 11 bases lay between the germline ends. Germline V gene sequence: CDR1 SGHVS, CDR2 FQNEAQ. The CDR3 region is CASSLTGVISGNTIYF. The CDR3 bases are TGTGCCAGCAGCTTAACGGGGGTGATCTCTGGAAACACCATATATTTT.

CDR3 region: CASSQMGNSPLHF. Here the CDR3 DNA reads TGCGCCAGCAGCCAGATGGGGAATTCACCCCTCCACTTT. The gene calls are TRBV5-1 and TRBJ1-6; D gene unclear. Per germline, CDR1 SGHRS and CDR2 YFSETQ. This CDR3 has 13 amino acids. V lost 4 bases and J lost 7, with 9 bases in between.

The chain links TRBV4-2 to TRBJ1-5; D is ambiguous. Germline CDR1 is LGHNA and CDR2 is YNFKEQ. V was clipped by 1 base and J by 6 bases, with 10 bases between them. The CDR3 loop spans 14 amino acids. The CDR3: CASSQGRGTQPQHF. The DNA for the CDR3 is TGTGCCAGCAGCCAAGGCCGAGGAACTCAGCCCCAGCATTTT.

The genes are TRBV5-6 and TRBJ2-7, with a weak D call TRBD1 (6 bases). With 2 bases removed from V and 1 base from J, the gap between germline ends came to 10 bases. There are 14 residues in the CDR3. CDR1 is SGHDT and CDR2 is YYEEEE in the germline V gene. The CDR3 DNA reads as TGTGCCAGCAGCTTCAGGGGCCCTTCCTACGAGCAGTACTTC. It encodes CASSFRGPSYEQYF.

This chain joins TRBV9 and TRBJ2-1; no definite D call. CDR3 length: 12 amino acids. Trimming removed 2 bases from V and 6 bases from J, with 6 bases in between. Per the germline V gene, CDR1 is SGDLS and CDR2 is YYNGEE. The CDR3 bases are TGTGCCAGCAGCGTGGGTCCCAATGAGCAGTTCTTC. Translated: CASSVGPNEQFF.

CDR3 in amino acids: CASHLDGAYEQYF. Here the CDR3 DNA reads TGCGCCAGCCACCTCGACGGTGCCTACGAGCAGTACTTC. The gene calls are TRBV5-1 and TRBJ2-7; no clear D. V gave up 7 bases and J gave up 2 bases, with 13 bases separating them. CDR1 and CDR2 (germline): SGHRS, YFSETQ. This CDR3 spans 13 amino acids. Full variable domain (rest looked up from reference TRBV5-1 and TRBJ2-7): KAGVTQTPRYLIKTRGQQVTLSCSPISGHRSVSWYQQTPGQGLQFLFEYFSETQRNKGNFPGRFSGRQFSNSRSEMNVSTLELGDSALYLCASHLDGAYEQYFGPGTRLTVT.

There are a few counts of this clonotype. The chain uses TRBV5-1 and TRBJ2-3, with D tentatively TRBD1 or TRBD2 (5 bases each). The V end lost 0 bases, the J end lost 2 bases, and 16 bases lay between the germline ends. The germline V gene has CDR1 SGHRS and CDR2 YFSETQ. This CDR3 is built from 17 residues. CDR3 DNA: TGCGCCAGCAGCTTGGCCCCCCCCGGGGCACCCACAGATACGCAGTATTTT. It translates to CASSLAPPGAPTDTQYF.

This chain uses TRBV6-6 with TRBJ2-7; 7 nucleotides agree with TRBD1. CDR1 MNHNY and CDR2 SVGAGI come from the germline V gene (reference sequence). The CDR3 has 12 amino acids. The trim removed 6 bases at V and 6 bases at J, leaving 5 bases unmatched. CDR3 region: CASRNRGIEQYV. The CDR3 coding sequence is TGTGCCAGCAGGAACAGGGGTATCGAGCAGTACGTC.

This sequence joins TRBV10-1 and TRBJ2-2; TRBD1 might be the D (6 bases). Germline V gives CDR1 WNHNN, CDR2 SYGVQD (reference sequence). The V end lost 0 bases, the J end lost 3 bases, and 14 bases lay between the germline ends. This CDR3 has 17 residues. CDR3 in amino acids: CASSESWGHRDTGELFF. The DNA for the CDR3 is TGCGCCAGCAGTGAGTCTTGGGGGCATCGGGACACCGGGGAGCTGTTTTTT.

The chain recombines TRBV5-1 with TRBJ1-2; no reliable D call. CDR1 and CDR2 (germline): SGHRS, YFSETQ. This CDR3 is 13 amino acids long. With 0 bases removed from V and 8 bases from J, the gap between germline ends came to 11 bases. The CDR3 sequence: CASSLEGQAGYTF. CDR3 DNA sequence: TGCGCCAGCAGCTTGGAAGGGCAGGCGGGCTACACCTTC.